These 27 T cell receptor beta chains originate from one sample sequenced in a study of tumor-infiltrating lymphocytes in primary liver carcinoma. Production of TCR beta cDNA used roughly 500 ng total RNA together with a constant-region primer. Modified slightly, ARM-PCR produced TCR beta libraries over three nested multiplex PCR rounds. Investigators reported that the first two PCR rounds, at roughly 10 cycles each, used TRBV1-TRBV30 forward primers with a C-beta reverse primer. TCRdb used MiXCR to reprocess the multiplex PCR reads, holding one entry per CDR3 protein. This sample has some 180,000 distinct CDR3 sequences; about 85% occur once, and the top ten carry around a sixth. Co-extracting RNA and DNA was done with about 17-31 mg of unsorted bulk tissue as input. Sequenced: tumor tissue from primary liver carcinoma. Source of these receptors: a man aged 35 to 55 with primary liver carcinoma and hepatitis B virus infection.

This sequence joins TRBV6-2 or TRBV6-3 and TRBJ2-7; no firm D call. Germline CDR1 MNHEY, CDR2 SVGEGT. CDR3 length equals 13 residues. In DNA form, the CDR3 reads TGTGCAAACAGTTACGATGTACCCTACGAGCAGTACTTC. This codes for CANSYDVPYEQYF.

This chain links TRBV10-3 with TRBJ2-1, with 7 bases lining up with TRBD2. The CDR3 consists of 16 residues. Trimming took 7 bases from V and 5 from J; bases not matched to a gene: 14. Germline loops: CDR1 ENHRY, CDR2 SYGVKD. The CDR3 protein is CAITPWASGSHNEQFF. In DNA, the CDR3 is TGTGCCATCACCCCGTGGGCTAGCGGATCCCACAATGAGCAGTTCTTC.

With regard to this clonotype: At one of its ends the junction is not consistent with the germline gene, which may arise from a read error. This chain joins TRBV6-2 or TRBV6-3 and TRBJ2-7, with 7 bases matching TRBD1. The CDR3 totals 16 residues. CDR1 is MNHEY and CDR2 is SVGEGT in the germline V gene. CDR3: CAISYTAQGNRYEQYF. The CDR3 nucleotides read TGTGCCATCAGTTACACGGCACAGGGGAATCGCTACGAGCAGTACTTC.

There are many counts of this clonotype. The chain is built from TRBV5-1 and TRBJ1-2; TRBD1 matches at 10 bases. V was pared by 4 bases and J by 4 bases, with 4 bases of the junction left unmatched. The CDR3 length is 14 residues. The germline gives CDR1 SGHRS, CDR2 YFSETQ. This CDR3 is CASSPDRGSYGYTF. CDR3 DNA sequence: TGCGCCAGCAGCCCGGACAGGGGGTCCTATGGCTACACCTTC. Full variable domain (missing parts from reference TRBV5-1 and TRBJ1-2): KAGVTQTPRYLIKTRGQQVTLSCSPISGHRSVSWYQQTPGQGLQFLFEYFSETQRNKGNFPGRFSGRQFSNSRSEMNVSTLELGDSALYLCASSPDRGSYGYTFGSGTRLTVV.

A note on this clonotype: Compared with germline, one end of the junction differs, possibly owing to a read error. The J gene is TRBJ2-7, the V gene TRBV12-5; unclear D gene. This CDR3 has 13 residues. In germline, CDR1 is LGHNT, CDR2 FRNRAP. The CDR3 protein is CASEVAGSCEQYF. CDR3 DNA sequence: TGTGCCAGCGAGGTGGCCGGTTCCTGCGAGCAGTACTTC.

Comments on this clonotype: Its ends do not fully match the called genes, so a read error is possible. The chain joins TRBV6-5 to TRBJ2-1; 7 bases line up with TRBD2. Germline V gives CDR1 MNHEY, CDR2 SVGAGI. CDR3 size: 15 residues. For the CDR3, the DNA is TGTGCCAGCAGGTCCAGCGGGGAAGCCTACACTGAGCAGTTCTTC. Translation: CASRSSGEAYTEQFF.

About this clonotype itself: At one of its ends the junction is not consistent with the germline gene, which may arise from a read error. The chain recombines TRBV4-2 with TRBJ1-2; no firm D call. There are 13 residues in the CDR3. Germline V gene lookup returns CDR1 LGHNA and CDR2 YNFKEQ. CDR3 DNA sequence: TGCGCCAGCAGTCAAGAGGTCAACTATGGCTACACCTTC. Protein: CASSQEVNYGYTF.

On this clonotype: The junction shows a germline mismatch at one end, possibly a read error. The rearrangement links TRBV5-4 to TRBJ2-7, with unresolved D. In germline, CDR1 is SGHNT, CDR2 YYREEE (reference sequence). This CDR3 has 14 amino acids. CDR3 DNA sequence: TGTGTCAGCAGCTTCTCCCCAGGACCCTACGAGAAGTACTTC. Translating it yields CVSSFSPGPYEKYF.

On this clonotype: Because the CDR3 is missing its conserved closing phenylalanine or tryptophan, this is likely a read error. V and J are TRBV29-1 and TRBJ1-2, with TRBD1 matching 7 bases. The junction had 13 bases not matched to a gene; V was cut back by 6 bases and J by 6 bases. The CDR3 length is 14 residues. In germline, CDR1 is SQVTM, CDR2 ANQGSEA. The CDR3 spells CSVIPDRDMNGYTL. The CDR3 nucleotides are TGCAGCGTCATCCCTGACAGGGACATGAATGGCTACACCCTC.

This sequence joins TRBV10-2 and TRBJ1-2; the D gene is possibly TRBD1 (6 bases). Trimming shortened V by 4 bases and J by 5 bases, and 14 bases separated the two germline ends. The CDR3 spans 14 residues. CDR1 is WSHSY, CDR2 SAAADI, per germline. The CDR3, as DNA: TGCGCCAGCAGTGGGCAGGGGATCAAGTATGGCTACACCTTC. Its protein product is CASSGQGIKYGYTF.

For this clonotype: An end of the junction does not agree with germline; a read error may underlie this. V gene TRBV11-2 combines with J gene TRBJ2-1, with 7 bases identical to TRBD2. CDR3 size: 15 residues. Germline V CDR1 and CDR2: SGHAT, FQNNGV. CDR3 sequence (DNA): TGTGCAAGCAGCCTTAGCGGGCCACTCTACAATGAGCAGTTCTTC. Translation: CASSLSGPLYNEQFF.

In the case of this clonotype: A much larger clone is a single base away; this may be a read error. The chain links TRBV14 to TRBJ1-1; 7 positions match TRBD1. This CDR3 contains 15 residues. In germline, CDR1 is SGHDN, CDR2 FVKESK. This chain's CDR3 is CASNQAPGGRTEAFF. CDR3 nucleotide sequence: TGTGCCAGCAACCAAGCGCCAGGGGGGAGAACTGAAGCTTTCTTT.

The rearrangement links TRBV29-1 to TRBJ2-3; D may be TRBD1 (5 bases). V dropped 7 bases and J dropped 11 bases, with 25 bases sitting between them. CDR3 length: 14 residues. Germline V gene lookup returns CDR1 SQVTM and CDR2 ANQGSEA. CDR3 DNA sequence: TGCAGCGCCGCGGCCCAGGGCGTCACAGGTATGCAGTATTTT. This sequence encodes CSAAAQGVTGMQYF.

Comments on this clonotype: Mismatch with germline at one junction end may stem from a read error. V gene TRBV7-9 combines with J gene TRBJ2-7; 9 nucleotides match TRBD2. This CDR3 is built from 17 residues. Per germline, CDR1 SEHNR and CDR2 FQNEAQ (reference sequence). CDR3 in DNA: TGTGCCAGTAGCCCGCGGTGGGAATCTAGCGGGATCGACGAGCATTACTTC. It yields the protein CASSPRWESSGIDEHYF.

Notes on this clonotype: Relative to the germline gene, one junction end is altered; a read error may explain this. The chain employs TRBV5-4 and TRBJ1-1; D ambiguous. CDR3 length: 13 amino acids. Germline V gene lookup returns CDR1 SGHNT and CDR2 YYREEE (reference sequence). The CDR3 DNA reads as TGTGCCAGCAGCTTGGACGGGAATACTGAAGTTTTCTTT. Translating gives CASSLDGNTEVFF.

Comments on this clonotype: A much larger clonotype is one base distant, so this may be a read error. CDR3 sequence (DNA): TGTGCCAGCAGTGGAGACTCCACTGAGCAGTTCTTC. This gives the protein CASSGDSTEQFF. The chain joins TRBV2 to TRBJ2-1; D ambiguous. The CDR3 runs to 12 residues. The germline V gene has CDR1 SNHLY and CDR2 FYNNEI. The ends were cut back, 4 bases at V and 9 bases at J, with 10 bases in the middle.

This clonotype was detected once. As the CDR3 is not closed by the conserved phenylalanine or tryptophan, this likely results from a read error. The chain carries TRBV4-2 and TRBJ2-2; perhaps D is TRBD1 or TRBD2 (5 bases each). The CDR3 runs 17 residues. Germline V CDR1 and CDR2: LGHNA, YNFKEQ. V dropped 1 base and J dropped 7 bases, with 19 bases sitting between them. The CDR3: CASSQGGLVGDIGELFY. The CDR3 DNA is TGTGCCAGCAGCCAAGGGGGCCTAGTGGGAGATATCGGGGAGCTGTTTTAT.

Note on this clonotype: Mismatch with germline at one junction end may stem from a read error. In DNA form, the CDR3 reads TGTGTCAGCAGTGCTGTAACGGGATGGGTAAACAATGAGCAGTTCTTC. This gives the protein CVSSAVTGWVNNEQFF. The chain couples TRBV14 to TRBJ2-1; weak D call: TRBD2 (5 bases). Looked up from germline, CDR1 is SGHDN and CDR2 is FVKESK. The CDR3 consists of 16 residues.

This clonotype was picked up a small number of times. A much larger clone is a single base away; this may be a read error. The chain employs TRBV6-1 and TRBJ1-6; D unclear. Germline assignment: CDR1 MNHNS and CDR2 SASEGT. The CDR3 totals 13 residues. This CDR3 is CASSEEVFSLLHF. DNA of the CDR3: TGTGCCAGCAGTGAAGAGGTGTTTTCACTCCTCCACTTT.

As regards this clonotype: One junction end disagrees with the germline gene, perhaps due to a read error. The chain recombines TRBV29-1 with TRBJ2-5; D gene ambiguous. Germline V gene sequence: CDR1 SQVTM, CDR2 ANQGSEA. CDR3 length: 13 residues. The CDR3 spells CSVQVPQQETQYF. CDR3 sequence (DNA): TGCAGTGTTCAAGTCCCCCAACAAGAGACCCAATACTTC.

The chain recombines TRBV7-9 with TRBJ2-5; 10 nucleotides line up with TRBD2. The CDR3 is made up of 16 amino acids. V gave up 5 bases and J gave up 2 bases; unmatched junction bases: 8. Germline-derived CDR1 and CDR2 are SEHNR and FQNEAQ (reference sequence). CDR3 coding DNA: TGTGCCAGCAGCCTAGGACTAGCGGTGACACAAGAGACCCAGTACTTC. Its translation: CASSLGLAVTQETQYF.

This clonotype has just one count. V and J are TRBV11-2 and TRBJ1-2; D is perhaps TRBD1 (5 bases). This CDR3 is 15 amino acids long. The germline CDR1 and CDR2 sequences are SGHAT and FQNNGV. The germline V and J ends were trimmed by 9 bases and 7 bases, with 24 bases remaining between them. CDR3 sequence reads: CARSTLAGLIPGYTF. CDR3 nucleotides: TGTGCCAGGAGCACGTTGGCAGGGTTGATACCTGGCTACACCTTC.

Comments on this clonotype: Here the CDR3 omits its conserved ending phenylalanine or tryptophan, so a read error is the likely source. V is TRBV14 and J is TRBJ1-5, with D unresolved. This CDR3 region has 13 residues. Germline CDR1 is SGHDN and CDR2 is FVKESK. CDR3 DNA: TGTGCCAGTAGCCAAGGACGGGATCAGCCCCAGCATTCT. This encodes CASSQGRDQPQHS.

Remarks on this clonotype: In this CDR3 the conserved last residue, phenylalanine or tryptophan, is missing, so a read error is likely. The chain's CDR3 is CSVTEVQTGQPQHL. The CDR3 DNA is TGCAGTGTCACCGAAGTACAAACCGGTCAGCCCCAGCATCTT. This sequence joins TRBV29-1 and TRBJ1-5; D is undetermined. CDR1 is SQVTM, CDR2 ANQGSEA, per germline. The CDR3 runs to 14 residues.

About this clonotype itself: Mismatch with germline at one junction end may stem from a read error. V gene TRBV6-1 combines with J gene TRBJ2-1; TRBD1 matches at 10 bases. In germline, CDR1 is MNHNS, CDR2 SASEGT. CDR3 length equals 13 residues. The CDR3 is CASSEGTGDEHLF. In nucleotides, the CDR3 is TGTGCCAGCAGTGAGGGGACAGGGGATGAGCACTTATTC.

This clonotype was counted at least ten times. The genes are TRBV4-1 and TRBJ2-7; TRBD2 matches at 7 bases. The CDR3 is 14 residues long. The junction had 6 bases not matched to a gene; V was cut back by 6 bases and J by 1 base. The V gene's germline CDR1 is MGHRA and CDR2 YSYEKL. The CDR3 region has the DNA TGCGCCAGCAGTCATACTAGCGATTCCTACGAGCAGTACTTC. Amino acids: CASSHTSDSYEQYF.

This chain links TRBV6-2 or TRBV6-3 with TRBJ2-1; 7 nucleotides align to TRBD1. The CDR3 consists of 15 residues. With V trimmed by 6 bases and J by 4 bases, 9 bases remained unmatched. The V gene's germline CDR1 is MNHEY and CDR2 SVGEGT. Here the CDR3 DNA reads TGTGCCAGCAGCTTACTCGACAGGGATTACAATGAGCAGTTCTTC. It encodes CASSLLDRDYNEQFF.